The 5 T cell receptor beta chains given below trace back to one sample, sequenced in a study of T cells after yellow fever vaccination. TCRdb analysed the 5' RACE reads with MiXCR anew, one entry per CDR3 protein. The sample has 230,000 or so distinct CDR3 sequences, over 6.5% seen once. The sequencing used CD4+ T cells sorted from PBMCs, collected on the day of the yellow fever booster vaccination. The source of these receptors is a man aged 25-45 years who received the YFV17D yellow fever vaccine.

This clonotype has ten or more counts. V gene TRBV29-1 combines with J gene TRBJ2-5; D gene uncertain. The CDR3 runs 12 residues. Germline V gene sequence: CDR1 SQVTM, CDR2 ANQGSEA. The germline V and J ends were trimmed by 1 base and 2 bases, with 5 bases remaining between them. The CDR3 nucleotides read TGCAGCGTTGAAGTTCTGCAAGAGACCCAGTACTTC. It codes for CSVEVLQETQYF.

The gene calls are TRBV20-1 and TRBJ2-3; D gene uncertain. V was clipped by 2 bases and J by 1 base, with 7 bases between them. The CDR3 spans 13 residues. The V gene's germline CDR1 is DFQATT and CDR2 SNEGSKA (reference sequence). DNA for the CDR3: TGCAGTGCTAGATTACGGGGCACAGATACGCAGTATTTT. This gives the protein CSARLRGTDTQYF.

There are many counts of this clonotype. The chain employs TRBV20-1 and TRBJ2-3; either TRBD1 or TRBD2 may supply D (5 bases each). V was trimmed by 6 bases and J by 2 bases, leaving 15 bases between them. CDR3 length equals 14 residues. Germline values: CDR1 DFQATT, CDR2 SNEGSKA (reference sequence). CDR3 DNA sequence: TGCAGTGCAACCGGGACGGTGTCCACAGATACGCAGTATTTT. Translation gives CSATGTVSTDTQYF.

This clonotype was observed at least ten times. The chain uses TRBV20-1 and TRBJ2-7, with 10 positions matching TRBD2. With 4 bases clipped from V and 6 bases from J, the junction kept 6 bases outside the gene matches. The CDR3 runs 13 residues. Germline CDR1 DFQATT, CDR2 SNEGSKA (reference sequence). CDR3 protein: CSAISGRPSEQYF. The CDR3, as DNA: TGCAGTGCTATTAGCGGGAGGCCTTCCGAGCAGTACTTC.

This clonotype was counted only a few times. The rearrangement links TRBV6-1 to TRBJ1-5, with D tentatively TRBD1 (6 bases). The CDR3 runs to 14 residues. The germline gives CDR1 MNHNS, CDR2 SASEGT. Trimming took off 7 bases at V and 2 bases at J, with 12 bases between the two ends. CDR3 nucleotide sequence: TGTGCCAGCATAGGACAGACTGGCAATCAGCCCCAGCATTTT. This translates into CASIGQTGNQPQHF.